This T cell receptor (beta chain) was observed in a study of OX40 agonist ivuxolimab in advanced cancers. The wider study: A male proportion of around 86% was recorded, with mean age around 64 years and range roughly 20 to 85.

V gave up 5 bases and J gave up 8 bases, with 13 bases separating them. Looked up from germline, CDR1 is MDHEN and CDR2 is SYDVKM. This CDR3 spans 13 amino acids. Study-level findings and limits: More expanded clones were found, on average, in CD8+ than in CD4+ T cells.

This clone was seen a single time. Its antigen remains unidentified. Measured with immunoSEQ multiplex PCR; TCRdb has only the in-frame clones, and not every one. This table has around 63,000 clones, over 75% appearing once. The source of this sequence is an adult with an advanced solid tumor such as melanoma, head and neck, liver or kidney cancer. The V call is TRBV28, the J call TRBJ1-3; D unresolved. This material consisted of CD4+ or CD8+ T cells sorted from blood, taken in a trial of the OX40 agonist ivuxolimab. The CDR3 region is CASSVRAWDTIYF. The CDR3 bases are TGTGCCAGCAGTGTCCGGGCCTGGGACACCATATATTTT. Together with reference TRBV28 and TRBJ1-3, the CDR3 gives the full variable domain: DVKVTQSSRYLVKRTGEKVFLECVQDMDHENMFWYRQDPGLGLRLIYFSYDVKMKEKGDIPEGYSVSREKKERFSLILESASTNQTSMYLCASSVRAWDTIYFGEGSWLTVV.